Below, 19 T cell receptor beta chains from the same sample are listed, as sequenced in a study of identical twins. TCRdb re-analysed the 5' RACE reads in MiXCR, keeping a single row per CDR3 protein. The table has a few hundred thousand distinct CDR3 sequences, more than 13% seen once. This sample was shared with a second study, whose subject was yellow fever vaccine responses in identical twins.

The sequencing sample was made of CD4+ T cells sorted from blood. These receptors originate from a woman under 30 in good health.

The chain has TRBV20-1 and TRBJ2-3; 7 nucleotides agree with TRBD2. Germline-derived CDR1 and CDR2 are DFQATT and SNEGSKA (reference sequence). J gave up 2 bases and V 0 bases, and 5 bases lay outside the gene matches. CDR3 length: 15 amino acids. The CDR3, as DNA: TGCAGTGCTAGAGAGGGAGCGGGAAACACAGATACGCAGTATTTT. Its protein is CSAREGAGNTDTQYF.

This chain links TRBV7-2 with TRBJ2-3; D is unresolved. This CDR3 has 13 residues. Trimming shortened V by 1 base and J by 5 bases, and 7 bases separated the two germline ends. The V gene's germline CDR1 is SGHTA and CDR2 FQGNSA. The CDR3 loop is CASSLGFVDTQYF. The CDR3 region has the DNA TGTGCCAGCAGCTTAGGATTTGTAGATACGCAGTATTTT.

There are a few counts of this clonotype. The CDR3 DNA is TGCAGCGTTATGGAACCACCCCCGGCCTACGAGCAGTACTTC. Amino acid sequence: CSVMEPPPAYEQYF. V is TRBV29-1 and J is TRBJ2-7; D not certain. The V end was cut by 5 bases, the J end by 2 bases, with 16 bases between. This CDR3 is built from 14 residues. Germline CDR1 SQVTM, CDR2 ANQGSEA.

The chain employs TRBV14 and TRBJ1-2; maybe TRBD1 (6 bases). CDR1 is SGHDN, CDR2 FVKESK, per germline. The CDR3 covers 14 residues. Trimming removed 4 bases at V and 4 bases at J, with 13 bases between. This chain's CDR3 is CASSPSTGLYGYTF. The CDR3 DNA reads TGTGCCAGCAGCCCCTCGACAGGTCTCTATGGCTACACCTTC. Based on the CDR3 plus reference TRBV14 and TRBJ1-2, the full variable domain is EAGVTQFPSHSVIEKGQTVTLRCDPISGHDNLYWYRRVMGKEIKFLLHFVKESKQDESGMPNNRFLAERTGGTYSTLKVQPAELEDSGVYFCASSPSTGLYGYTFGSGTRLTVV.

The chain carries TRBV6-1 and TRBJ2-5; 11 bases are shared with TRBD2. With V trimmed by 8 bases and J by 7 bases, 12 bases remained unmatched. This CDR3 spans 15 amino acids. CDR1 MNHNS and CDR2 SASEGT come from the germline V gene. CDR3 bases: TGTGCCAGCTCGGTAGCGGGGGGGCCCGGTAGGACCCAGTACTTC. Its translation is CASSVAGGPGRTQYF.

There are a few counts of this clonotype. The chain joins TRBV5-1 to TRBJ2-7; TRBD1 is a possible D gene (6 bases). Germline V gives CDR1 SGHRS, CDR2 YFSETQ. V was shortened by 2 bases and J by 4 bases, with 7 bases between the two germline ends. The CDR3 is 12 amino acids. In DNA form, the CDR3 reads TGCGCCAGCAGCTTCGGACAGTACGAGCAGTACTTC. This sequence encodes CASSFGQYEQYF.

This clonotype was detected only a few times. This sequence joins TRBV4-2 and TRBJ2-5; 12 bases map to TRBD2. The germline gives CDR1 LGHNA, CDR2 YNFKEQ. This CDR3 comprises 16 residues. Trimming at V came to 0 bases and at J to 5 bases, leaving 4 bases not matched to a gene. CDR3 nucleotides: TGTGCCAGCAGCCAAGATAACCTAGCGGGAGGGGAGACCCAGTACTTC. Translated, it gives CASSQDNLAGGETQYF.

The CDR3 DNA is TGTGCCAGCAGTCGCTTCGGTGGCTACACCTTC. Translating it yields CASSRFGGYTF. The chain employs TRBV7-9 and TRBJ1-2; D is unclear. Per the germline V gene, CDR1 is SEHNR and CDR2 is FQNEAQ (reference sequence). The V gene lost 6 bases and the J gene lost 7 bases, with 9 bases spanning the gap. CDR3 size: 11 residues.

CDR3 sequence (DNA): TGTGCCAGCAGGTCCGGGACAGGCGGCGAAAAACTGTTTTTT. It yields the protein CASRSGTGGEKLFF. The chain has TRBV2 and TRBJ1-4; TRBD1 aligns across 8 bases. Germline V gene lookup returns CDR1 SNHLY and CDR2 FYNNEI. The CDR3 totals 14 residues. Trimming at V came to 6 bases and at J to 8 bases, leaving 8 bases not matched to a gene.

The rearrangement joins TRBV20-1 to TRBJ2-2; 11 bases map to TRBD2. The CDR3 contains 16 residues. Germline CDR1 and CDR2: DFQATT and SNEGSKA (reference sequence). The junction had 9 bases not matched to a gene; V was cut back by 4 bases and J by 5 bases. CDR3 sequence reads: CSAKTSGSSKTGELFF. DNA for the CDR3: TGCAGTGCTAAAACTAGCGGGAGCTCAAAGACCGGGGAGCTGTTTTTT.

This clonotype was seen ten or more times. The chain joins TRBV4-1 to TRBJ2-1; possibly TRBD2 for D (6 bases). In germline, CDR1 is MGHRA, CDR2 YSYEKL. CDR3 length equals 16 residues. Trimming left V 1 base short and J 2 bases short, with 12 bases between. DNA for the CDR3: TGCGCCAGCAGCCAAGTTCCCGGGGGTGCCTACAATGAGCAGTTCTTC. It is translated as CASSQVPGGAYNEQFF.

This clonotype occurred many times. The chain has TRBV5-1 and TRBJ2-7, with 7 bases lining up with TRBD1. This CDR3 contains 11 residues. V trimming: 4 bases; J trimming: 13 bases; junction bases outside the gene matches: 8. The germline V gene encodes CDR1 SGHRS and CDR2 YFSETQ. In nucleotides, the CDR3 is TGCGCCAGCAGCCCGGGACAGACCTACTACTTC. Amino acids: CASSPGQTYYF.

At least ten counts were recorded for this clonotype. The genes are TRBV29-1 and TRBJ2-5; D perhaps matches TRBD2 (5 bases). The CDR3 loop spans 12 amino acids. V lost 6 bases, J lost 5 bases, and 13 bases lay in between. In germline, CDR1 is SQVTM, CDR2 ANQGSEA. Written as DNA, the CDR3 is TGCAGCGTCCGCGACGGGATGGAGACCCAGTACTTC. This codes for CSVRDGMETQYF. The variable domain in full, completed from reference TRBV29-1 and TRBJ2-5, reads SAVISQKPSRDICQRGTSLTIQCQVDSQVTMMFWYRQQPGQSLTLIATANQGSEATYESGFVIDKFPISRPNLTFSTLTVSNMSPEDSSIYLCSVRDGMETQYFGPGTRLLVL.

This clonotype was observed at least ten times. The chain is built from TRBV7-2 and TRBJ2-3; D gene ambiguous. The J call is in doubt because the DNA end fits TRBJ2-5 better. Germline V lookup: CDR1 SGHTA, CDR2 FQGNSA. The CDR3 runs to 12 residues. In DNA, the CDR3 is TGTGCCAGCAGCTTAGTTGTGGACACCCAGTACTTC. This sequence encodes CASSLVVDTQYF.

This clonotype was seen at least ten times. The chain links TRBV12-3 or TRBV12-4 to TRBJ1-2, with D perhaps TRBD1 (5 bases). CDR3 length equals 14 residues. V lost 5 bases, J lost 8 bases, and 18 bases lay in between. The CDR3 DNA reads TGTGCCAGCAGTCCCGGGGGGGAATTCTGGGGCTACACCTTC. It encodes CASSPGGEFWGYTF.

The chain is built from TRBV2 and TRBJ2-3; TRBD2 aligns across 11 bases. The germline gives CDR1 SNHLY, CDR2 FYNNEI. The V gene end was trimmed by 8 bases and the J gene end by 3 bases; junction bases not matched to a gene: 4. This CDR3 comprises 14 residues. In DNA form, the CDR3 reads TGTGCCAGCCGTAGCGGGGGGGCAACAGATACGCAGTATTTT. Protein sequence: CASRSGGATDTQYF.

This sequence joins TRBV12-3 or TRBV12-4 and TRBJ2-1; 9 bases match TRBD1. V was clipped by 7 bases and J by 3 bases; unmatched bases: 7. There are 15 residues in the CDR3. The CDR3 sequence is CASTGTGWDYNEQFF. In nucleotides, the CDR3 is TGTGCCAGCACAGGGACAGGGTGGGACTACAATGAGCAGTTCTTC.

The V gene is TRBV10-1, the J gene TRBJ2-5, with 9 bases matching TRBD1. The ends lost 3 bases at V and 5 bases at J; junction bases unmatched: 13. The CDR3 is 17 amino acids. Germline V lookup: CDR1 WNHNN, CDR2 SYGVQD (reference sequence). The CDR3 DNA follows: TGCGCCAGCAGTGAAGTTTGGACAGGGGATGAAGCGGAGACCCAGTACTTC. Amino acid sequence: CASSEVWTGDEAETQYF.

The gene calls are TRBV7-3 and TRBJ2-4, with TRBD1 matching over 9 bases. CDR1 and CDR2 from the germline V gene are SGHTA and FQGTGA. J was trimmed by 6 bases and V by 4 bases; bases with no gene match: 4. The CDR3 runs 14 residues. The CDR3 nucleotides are TGTGCCAGCAGCTCAGGGGGACAGGGAAACATTCAGTACTTC. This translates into CASSSGGQGNIQYF.